These 10 T cell receptor beta chains were all obtained from the same sample, sequenced in a study of Ad26.COV2.S vaccination and SARS-CoV-2 variants. Treatment noted: over 15 received Ad26.COV2.S at low or high dose, single or two shots; five or six received placebo; per-sample allocation not given. Specimen acquisition occurred on day 63 following the initial vaccine or placebo injection. Profiled with immunoSEQ multiplex PCR; TCRdb holds only in-frame clones, not every one. This sample yields about 420,000 clones, of which roughly 88% are seen a single time; approximately 4% belongs to the top ten. This specimen was peripheral blood, taken in a trial of Ad26.COV2.S vaccine versus placebo. Receptors originate from a person aged 18 to 65 who received the Ad26.COV2.S COVID-19 vaccine or a placebo.

CDR3: CASSLIPSGANVLTF. The CDR3 nucleotides are TGTGCCAGCAGTTTAATTCCCTCTGGGGCCAACGTCCTGACTTTC. The rearrangement joins TRBV28 to TRBJ2-6; no clear D gene. V lost 2 bases and J 0 bases, leaving 5 bases between the germline ends. This CDR3 is 15 amino acids long. Germline CDR1 MDHEN, CDR2 SYDVKM.

The J gene is TRBJ1-5, the V gene TRBV30; maybe TRBD1 (6 bases). The V and J ends lost 7 bases and 5 bases respectively, with 15 bases between them. The CDR3 covers 13 residues. CDR1 and CDR2 (germline): GTSNPN, SVGIG (reference sequence). For the CDR3, the DNA is TGTGCCTACCGGGACACGGGGTATCAGCCCCAGCATTTT. The encoded protein is CAYRDTGYQPQHF.

This chain links TRBV7-2 with TRBJ2-7; D could derive from TRBD1 or TRBD2 (6 bases each). The V and J ends lost 1 base and 1 base respectively, with 14 bases between them. Per germline, CDR1 SGHTA and CDR2 FQGNSA. The CDR3 covers 16 residues. CDR3 nucleotide sequence: TGTGCCAGCAGCTTAGAAGGTGGGGGGCGTTCCTACGAGCAGTACTTC. This encodes CASSLEGGGRSYEQYF.

V usage is TRBV3-1 (or the pseudogene TRBV3-2) and J usage is TRBJ1-1, with 8 bases matching TRBD1. This CDR3 region has 12 residues. With V trimmed by 4 bases and J by 9 bases, 4 bases remained unmatched. CDR1 and CDR2 (germline): LGHDT, YNNKEL (reference sequence). The CDR3 DNA reads TGTGCCAGCAGCCCTAGACAGGGGCAAGCTTTCTTT. Translated: CASSPRQGQAFF.

This chain uses TRBV27 with TRBJ2-2; the D is unclear. The V gene lost 4 bases and the J gene lost 1 base, with 7 bases spanning the gap. The CDR3 length is 14 residues. Germline V gene lookup returns CDR1 MNHEY and CDR2 SMNVEV (reference sequence). The CDR3 loop reads CASSSRQNTGELFF. CDR3 nucleotides: TGTGCCAGCAGTTCCCGGCAGAACACCGGGGAGCTGTTTTTT.

The chain recombines TRBV5-6 with TRBJ2-5, with D perhaps assigned TRBD1 or TRBD2 (6 bases each). The V gene's germline CDR1 is SGHDT and CDR2 YYEEEE. The CDR3 is 14 residues long. The V gene lost 2 bases and the J gene lost 10 bases, with 18 bases spanning the gap. This CDR3 is CASSFGGPELGQYF. In DNA form, the CDR3 reads TGTGCCAGCAGCTTTGGGGGGCCCGAACTGGGCCAGTACTTC.

J is TRBJ1-1 and V is TRBV25-1; no reliable D call. The germline CDR1 and CDR2 sequences are MGHDK and SYGVNS. Trimming removed 3 bases from V and 8 bases from J, with 7 bases in between. The CDR3 is made up of 11 amino acids. The CDR3: CASSDLGEAFF. CDR3 bases: TGTGCCAGCAGTGACCTAGGGGAAGCTTTCTTT.

The CDR3 DNA is TGCGCCAGCAGCCAAGTTGGCCAGACAGACTTACGCTATGGCTACACCTTC. It codes for CASSQVGQTDLRYGYTF. This chain connects TRBV4-3 to TRBJ1-2, with D possibly being TRBD1 (5 bases). This CDR3 has 17 residues. V was clipped by 1 base and J by 4 bases, with 19 bases between them. Germline lookup yields CDR1 LGHNA and CDR2 YSLEER.

The gene calls are TRBV24-1 and TRBJ1-2; D remains ambiguous. Germline V gene sequence: CDR1 KGHDR, CDR2 SFDVKD. V lost 0 bases and J lost 7, with 8 bases in between. The CDR3 is made up of 13 amino acids. DNA for the CDR3: TGTGCCACCAGTGATTTGAGGGCTGGTGGCTACACCTTC. Protein sequence: CATSDLRAGGYTF.

The CDR3 nucleotides read TGTGCCACCAGCAGGACGGGCAGCGGGGGGGAGAGTTACAATGAGCAGTTCTTC. It codes for CATSRTGSGGESYNEQFF. This chain uses TRBV15 with TRBJ2-1; 10 bases are shared with TRBD2. The CDR3 sequence is 18 residues long. With 3 bases clipped from V and 4 bases from J, the junction kept 12 bases outside the gene matches. Germline CDR1 reads LNHNV; CDR2 reads YYDKDF (reference sequence).